Given below is one T cell receptor beta chain in context. Profiling relied on immunoSEQ multiplex PCR, and the TCRdb table lists in-frame clones only, not all of them. The sample holds fewer than 350,000 clones, less than 90% seen once. The sample belongs to a study of blood T cell repertoires in COVID-19. The CDR3 length is 15 residues. Germline V lookup: CDR1 SGHRS, CDR2 YFSETQ. Trimming took 0 bases from V and 2 from J, leaving 9 bases between them. The clonotype comes from a woman between 70 and 85 years old with COVID-19, enrolled during active disease. The chain joins TRBV5-1 to TRBJ1-3, with D hard to call. Source material: peripheral blood. As DNA, the CDR3 is TGCGCCAGCAGCTTGGACAGCTCCCCTGGAAACACCATATATTTT. It encodes CASSLDSSPGNTIYF.